This T cell receptor (beta chain) was captured by sequencing in a study of T cells in Graves' hyperthyroidism and ophthalmopathy (dated by TCRdb to between 2018 and 2021). In the study overall: Peripheral blood samples were taken at initial diagnosis, before any treatment was given. TCR V-J signatures able to tell the groups apart were searched for in a discovery cohort of 90 to 100 patients, of whom over 40 had Graves' ophthalmopathy and about 55 had stable Graves' hyperthyroidism. Prospective prediction of ophthalmopathy was tested in an independent validation cohort consisting of 18 to 20 hyperthyroidism patients and some 15 patients who later progressed to ophthalmopathy. The roughly 91 discovery patients were randomly divided into training and test sets at a 7:3 ratio. In addition, the study compared T-cell repertoires in thyroid tissue and in blood from six Graves' hyperthyroidism patients. After blood sampling, hyperthyroidism patients were treated with methimazole at a starting dose of 30 mg daily, and ophthalmopathy patients were treated with high-dose intravenous methylprednisolone. The paper describes TCR Vbeta CDR3 sequencing of about 140 peripheral blood samples, made up of around 41 ophthalmopathy patients, approximately 73 hyperthyroidism patients and 17 progressor patients. The study at large found these results: In validation, the model predicted progression to ophthalmopathy with 55% to 71% sensitivity and approximately 72% specificity, a median of approximately 6.7 months before onset. Blood samples also contained most of the expanded thyroid clonotypes (frequency above 0.001), which suggests that blood repertoires may reflect thyroid immune responses. No statistical method was used to set the sample size in advance, and investigators knew the group allocation. A model built on a 13 V-J signature distinguished ophthalmopathy from stable hyperthyroidism, reaching 85% to 90% sensitivity and under 84% specificity in cross-validation and 80%/75% in testing.

The TCR beta CDR3 regions were amplified from RNA transcripts. The TCR CDR3 was subjected to a first round of RT-PCR using the HTBI primer set and the Qiagen OneStep RT-PCR kit. Libraries were constructed in a second round of multiplex PCR, after which size selection and purification were carried out. Sequencing of the libraries was done on an Illumina HiSeq2000 using paired-end 100 bp reads. The authors processed their data as follows. Raw data were processed with SOAPnuke, discarding reads with adapters, uncalled bases, mean Phred below 15, or no exact constant-primer or identifier match. COPE v1.2.5 was used to merge the high-quality paired reads, and each unique nucleotide sequence was defined as a clonotype. Clonotypes were aligned to IMGT TRBV, TRBD and TRBJ reference segments using MiTCR v1.1. The analysis included only V-J combinations with a frequency above 0.0001, which together covered about 99% of the repertoires. The TCS score was defined as the ratio of F50 (clonal expansion) to E x V (chaos), calculated using BLOSUM62-based TCRdist between CDR3 peptides within each V-J. Welch's t-statistics and random forest reduced around 550 V-J features to 13, which were used in a naive Bayes classifier (R e1071). TCRdb trimmed public reads at Q25 via fastp, called clones via MiXCR and kept in-frame beta chains. A single entry per CDR3 protein holds the most common genes and DNA from its merged rows. The V and J calls shown here were made by TCRdb, not taken from the authors' results. Counted in this sample were around 600,000 distinct CDR3 sequences; roughly 15% of them appeared once. Around 13% of the sample is in the top ten clones.

In its sample, this clonotype was seen a few times. Its antigen remains unidentified. No quality values exist for individual bases; no much larger clone is one base distant. Counted from cysteine to phenylalanine, this CDR3 has 13 amino acids. Only the CDR3 DNA stays, 39 bases, in frame from base 1. The CDR1 and CDR2 encoded by the germline V gene (reference sequence) are LNHDA and SQIVND. A distance of 11 bases separates the germline ends of V and J, which lose 2 bases and 9 bases respectively. Ophthalmopathy patients had moderately to severely active disease, Clinical Activity Score of at least 3, NOSPECS grade of at least 4, and duration under 3 months. The study excluded patients with uncontrolled infections, other autoimmune diseases, pregnancy or lactation. Diagnoses were based on clinical symptoms, serum thyroxine and TRAb, thyroid ultrasound and orbital computed tomography. PBMCs were isolated from 10 ml of fresh peripheral blood by Ficoll-Paque density gradient centrifugation. Total RNA was extracted using Trizol reagent, and RNA quality was assessed on an Agilent 2100 Bioanalyzer.

The chain is encoded by TRBV19 joined to TRBJ2-1; possibly the D gene is TRBD2, per 6 matching bases. Sequencing was done on a sample of blood. This TCR came from a woman aged 45-60 years with Graves' ophthalmopathy. CDR3 region: CASSIPGRSEQFF. The DNA sequence is given as TGTGCCAGTAGTATACCGGGGAGGAGTGAGCAGTTCTTC.